These 10 T cell receptor beta chains originate from one sample sequenced in a study of cytomegalovirus exposure and HLA in healthy donors (dated by TCRdb to about 2017). Libraries were built with the immunoSEQ multiplex PCR assay. A mixture of 60 forward primers for TCR Vbeta segments and 13 reverse primers for TCR Jbeta segments was used in the multiplex PCR. TCRdb mirrors the immuneACCESS table, restricted to in-frame sequences. Some clones are absent from its copies; in checked studies, under half trace to an unresolved V gene, and the reason for the others is unknown. The sample table lists about 150,000 clones, approximately 79% of them with a count of one. The ten most abundant clones make up 6.7% of the sample. The sequencing sample was made of PBMCs. The source of these receptors is a woman aged 40 to 49 in good health and CMV-seropositive.

This chain connects TRBV13 to TRBJ2-7, with TRBD1 identical over 7 bases. The CDR3 extends over 14 amino acids. J gave up 2 bases and V 5 bases, and 6 bases lay outside the gene matches. Germline-derived CDR1 and CDR2 are PRHDT and FYEKMQ (reference sequence). In DNA, the CDR3 is TGTGCCAGCAGCATCGACAGGGCTCCCTACGAGCAGTACTTC. Its protein is CASSIDRAPYEQYF. Filled out from reference TRBV13 and TRBJ2-7, the complete variable domain reads AAGVIQSPRHLIKEKRETATLKCYPIPRHDTVYWYQQGPGQDPQFLISFYEKMQSDKGSIPDRFSAQQFSDYHSELNMSSLELGDSALYFCASSIDRAPYEQYFGPGTRLTVT.

The sample holds one count of this clone. This chain connects TRBV7-2 to TRBJ2-7; 8 nucleotides agree with TRBD2. The length of the CDR3 is 15 residues. Germline V gene data show CDR1 as SGHTA and CDR2 as FQGNSA. Losses at the gene ends were 5 bases for V and 4 bases for J; bases not matched to a gene: 10. The CDR3 region is CASSLSGDKGYEQYF. The DNA of the CDR3 is TGTGCCAGCAGCCTTAGCGGGGACAAGGGATACGAGCAGTACTTC.

The chain combines TRBV28 with TRBJ1-3, with TRBD1 identical over 7 bases. V gave up 5 bases and J gave up 4 bases; unmatched junction bases: 5. The length of the CDR3 is 14 residues. The germline V gene has CDR1 MDHEN and CDR2 SYDVKM. The CDR3, as DNA: TGTGCCAGCAGTAGTGACAGGGCGGGAAACACCATATATTTT. It specifies CASSSDRAGNTIYF.

The J gene is TRBJ1-1, the V gene TRBV27; the D is unclear. The germline V gene has CDR1 MNHEY and CDR2 SMNVEV (reference sequence). V was cut by 1 base and J by 4 bases, with 10 bases left in between. The CDR3 covers 14 residues. The CDR3: CASSLLRGTTEAFF. As DNA, the CDR3 is TGTGCCAGCAGTTTATTACGGGGTACCACTGAAGCTTTCTTT.

The chain joins TRBV9 to TRBJ2-1; the D is unclear. The V end lost 4 bases, the J end lost 9 bases, and 20 bases lay between the germline ends. The length of the CDR3 is 15 residues. Germline-derived CDR1 and CDR2 are SGDLS and YYNGEE. The CDR3 sequence: CASSPPVSDFGEQFF. The CDR3 coding sequence is TGTGCCAGCAGCCCCCCGGTATCCGACTTCGGTGAGCAGTTCTTC.

CDR3 nucleotide sequence: TGTGCCAGCAGTAACCCGAGGGTGCGCAGGACCTACGAGCAGTACTTC. Its protein product is CASSNPRVRRTYEQYF. V is TRBV28 and J is TRBJ2-7, with TRBD2 as a possible D gene (5 bases). Germline CDR1 reads MDHEN; CDR2 reads SYDVKM. Trimming pared 5 bases from V and 2 bases from J, leaving 19 bases between. This CDR3 comprises 16 residues.

The chain combines TRBV7-2 with TRBJ1-1; unclear D gene. The ends were cut back, 0 bases at V and 2 bases at J, with 7 bases in the middle. The CDR3 loop spans 14 amino acids. Germline CDR1 reads SGHTA; CDR2 reads FQGNSA. CDR3 in amino acids: CASSLAAGNTEAFF. CDR3 DNA sequence: TGTGCCAGCAGCTTAGCAGCGGGAAACACTGAAGCTTTCTTT.

The J gene is TRBJ1-2, the V gene TRBV6-1, with 8 bases identical to TRBD1. Germline V gene lookup returns CDR1 MNHNS and CDR2 SASEGT. The ends lost 3 bases at V and 4 bases at J; junction bases unmatched: 4. The length of the CDR3 is 14 residues. DNA of the CDR3: TGTGCCAGCAGTGAGGGACAGGTTGCCTATGGCTACACCTTC. Its translation is CASSEGQVAYGYTF.

The chain carries TRBV9 and TRBJ1-4; TRBD1 is a possible D gene (5 bases). The V gene's germline CDR1 is SGDLS and CDR2 YYNGEE. The V end was cut by 0 bases, the J end by 2 bases, with 5 bases between. The CDR3 totals 14 residues. CDR3 DNA: TGTGCCAGCAGCGTAGGGGGCACTAATGAAAAACTGTTTTTT. Its protein is CASSVGGTNEKLFF. Filled out from reference TRBV9 and TRBJ1-4, the complete variable domain reads DSGVTQTPKHLITATGQRVTLRCSPRSGDLSVYWYQQSLDQGLQFLIQYYNGEERAKGNILERFSAQQFPDLHSELNLSSLELGDSALYFCASSVGGTNEKLFFGSGTQLSVL.

This clone was seen a handful of times. This chain joins TRBV19 and TRBJ2-4; TRBD1 aligns across 7 bases. Trimming took 5 bases from V and 7 from J; bases not matched to a gene: 5. CDR1 LNHDA and CDR2 SQIVND come from the germline V gene (reference sequence). This CDR3 region has 13 residues. In nucleotides, the CDR3 is TGTGCCAGTAGTGTGGGACAGCTGAACATTCAGTACTTC. It translates to CASSVGQLNIQYF.